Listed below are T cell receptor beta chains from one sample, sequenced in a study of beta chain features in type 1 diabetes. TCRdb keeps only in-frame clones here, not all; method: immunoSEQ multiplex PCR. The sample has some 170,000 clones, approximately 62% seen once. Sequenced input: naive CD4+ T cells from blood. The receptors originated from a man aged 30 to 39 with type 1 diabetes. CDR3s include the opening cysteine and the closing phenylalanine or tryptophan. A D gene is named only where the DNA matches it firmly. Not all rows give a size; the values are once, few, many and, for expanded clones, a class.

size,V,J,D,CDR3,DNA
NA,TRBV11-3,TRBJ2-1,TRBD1,CASSLETGDLSYNEQFF,TGTGCCAGCAGCTTAGAGACAGGGGACTTGTCCTACAATGAGCAGTTCTTC
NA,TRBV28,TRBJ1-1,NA,CASRVWTEAFF,TGTGCCAGTCGAGTTTGGACTGAAGCTTTCTTT
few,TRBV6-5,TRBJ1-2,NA,CASSGDTNYGYTF,TGTGCCAGCAGCGGCGACACGAACTATGGCTACACCTTC
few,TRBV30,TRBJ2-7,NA,CAWSYGWGLYEQYF,TGTGCCTGGAGTTACGGGTGGGGTCTCTACGAGCAGTACTTC
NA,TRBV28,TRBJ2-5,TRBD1,CASSSSRQGETQYF,TGTGCCAGCAGCTCCTCCCGACAGGGAGAGACCCAGTACTTC
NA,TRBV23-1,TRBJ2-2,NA,CASALFTGELFF,TGCGCCAGCGCCCTCTTCACCGGGGAGCTGTTTTTT
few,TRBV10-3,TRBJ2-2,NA,CAIREDVGGELFF,TGTGCCATCAGGGAAGATGTTGGCGGGGAGCTGTTTTTT
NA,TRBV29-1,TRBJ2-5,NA,CSVPKGIETQYF,TGCAGCGTTCCGAAGGGGATAGAGACCCAGTACTTC
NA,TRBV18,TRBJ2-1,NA,CASSAQDGGNEQFF,TGTGCCAGCTCAGCACAGGATGGTGGCAATGAGCAGTTCTTC
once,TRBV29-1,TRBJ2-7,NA,CSVVRGANYEQYF,TGCAGCGTTGTTAGGGGGGCGAACTACGAGCAGTACTTC
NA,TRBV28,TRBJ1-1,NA,CASSGPINTEAFF,TGTGCCAGCAGCGGACCGATTAACACTGAAGCTTTCTTT
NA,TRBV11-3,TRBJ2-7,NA,CASSLEETYEQYF,TGTGCCAGCAGCTTGGAGGAAACCTACGAGCAGTACTTC
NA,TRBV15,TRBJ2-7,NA,CATSRDGGGYEQYF,TGTGCCACCAGCAGAGATGGTGGCGGCTACGAGCAGTACTTC
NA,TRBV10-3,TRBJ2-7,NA,CAISEETYEQYF,TGTGCCATCAGTGAGGAGACCTACGAGCAGTACTTC
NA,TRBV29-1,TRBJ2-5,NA,CSVPVVETQYF,TGCAGCGTTCCGGTTGTAGAGACCCAGTACTTC
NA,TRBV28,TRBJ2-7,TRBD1,CASSLPGQGAHEQYF,TGTGCCAGCAGTCTCCCGGGACAGGGGGCCCACGAGCAGTACTTC
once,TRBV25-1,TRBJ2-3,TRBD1,CASSSTGQGTDTQYF,TGTGCCAGCAGTTCAACGGGACAGGGTACAGATACGCAGTATTTT
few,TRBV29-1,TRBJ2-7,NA,CSVEVRYEQYF,TGCAGCGTTGAAGTAAGGTACGAGCAGTACTTC
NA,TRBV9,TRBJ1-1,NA,CASSVGVFTEAFF,TGTGCCAGCAGCGTAGGTGTTTTCACTGAAGCTTTCTTT
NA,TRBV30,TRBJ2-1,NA,CAWSFPSARAGRAYNEQFF,TGTGCCTGGAGTTTTCCATCAGCTAGGGCTGGAAGGGCCTACAATGAGCAGTTCTTC
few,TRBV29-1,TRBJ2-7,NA,CSVGATYEQYF,TGCAGCGTTGGCGCGACCTACGAGCAGTACTTC
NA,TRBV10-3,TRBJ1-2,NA,CATRAGLDYGYTF,TGTGCCACCCGGGCAGGGCTCGACTATGGCTACACCTTC
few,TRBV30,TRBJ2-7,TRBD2,CAWSEGGARGEQYF,TGTGCCTGGTCTGAGGGAGGGGCTCGGGGCGAGCAGTACTTC
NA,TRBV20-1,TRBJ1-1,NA,CSVFLNTEAFF,TGCAGTGTTTTTTTGAACACTGAAGCTTTCTTT
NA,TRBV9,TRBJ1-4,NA,CASSVRPADEKLFF,TGTGCCAGCAGCGTAAGACCCGCGGATGAAAAACTGTTTTTT
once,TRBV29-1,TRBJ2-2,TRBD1,CSVQGAEGTGELFF,TGCAGCGTACAGGGGGCAGAAGGCACCGGGGAGCTGTTTTTT